The clone carrying this T cell receptor (beta chain) was observed a few times. This CDR3 comprises 13 residues. V dropped 3 bases and J dropped 8 bases, with 11 bases sitting between them. CDR1 is SEHNR and CDR2 is FQNEAQ in the germline V gene (reference sequence). Indicated time point: around 12 months of natalizumab therapy. The data were obtained in a study of multiple sclerosis patients with progressive multifocal leukoencephalopathy. Sequencing used immunoSEQ multiplex PCR; TCRdb keeps in-frame clones, though not all of them. The sample includes some 28,000 clones, 85% to 90% of them seen just once.

The sequence was obtained from a human donor with multiple sclerosis. The chain is built from TRBV7-9 and TRBJ1-3; maybe TRBD1 (6 bases). The material sequenced was PBMCs, taken from a patient treated with natalizumab. CDR3 bases: TGTGCCAGCAGCTTCAGGGGATCCGACACCATATATTTT. Residues: CASSFRGSDTIYF.